This is a list of T cell receptor beta chains from one sample in a study of cytomegalovirus exposure and HLA in healthy donors. Data came from immunoSEQ multiplex PCR; TCRdb stores just in-frame clones and leaves some out. The sample contains approximately 76,000 clones, about 69% of which appear only once. The sequencing sample was made of PBMCs. The receptors stem from a woman aged 40 to 55 in good health and CMV-seropositive. The CDR3 runs from the conserved cysteine through the conserved F or W. D genes are given only for firm matches. The size entry is marked missing in some rows and otherwise reads once, few, many or a size class.

abundance | d_gene | j_gene | v_gene | CDR3nt | CDR3aa
- | - | TRBJ2-2 | TRBV5-1 | TGCGCCAGCAGGCTAGACCCGGACACCGGGGAGCTGTTTTTT | CASRLDPDTGELFF
- | TRBD1 | TRBJ2-1 | TRBV27 | TGTGCCAGCAGTTTCGGGACAGACTACAATGAGCAGTTCTTC | CASSFGTDYNEQFF
- | TRBD2 | TRBJ2-1 | TRBV29-1 | TGCAGCGTGGCACCGGGACTAGCGGGAGATCAGCAGTTCTTC | CSVAPGLAGDQQFF
- | TRBD2 | TRBJ2-7 | TRBV28 | TGTGCCAGCAGGATACTAGCGGGGAAGTTCGAGCAGTACTTC | CASRILAGKFEQYF
- | - | TRBJ2-7 | TRBV4-3 | TGCGCCAGCAGCCAAGAGAGACTCTCGAGCTCCTACGAGCAGTACTTC | CASSQERLSSSYEQYF
- | - | TRBJ1-6 | TRBV5-1 | TGCGCCAGCAGCTTGGAACAGGTTAATTCACCCCTCCACTTT | CASSLEQVNSPLHF
- | TRBD2 | TRBJ2-3 | TRBV27 | TGTGCCAGCAGACCGGGACTAGGCGGTACGCAGTATTTT | CASRPGLGGTQYF
- | - | TRBJ1-1 | TRBV6-5 | TGTGCCAGCAGCCTGGTACATGCGGGGAACACTGACGCTTTCTTT | CASSLVHAGNTDAFF
- | - | TRBJ2-1 | TRBV7-6 | TGTGCCAGCAGCTTCCCAGGGGCCAACTCCTACAATGAGCAGTTCTTC | CASSFPGANSYNEQFF
- | TRBD1 | TRBJ1-2 | TRBV7-9 | TGTGCCAGCAGCCCCTCCGGGACAGCCTTCGCCTTC | CASSPSGTAFAF
few | - | TRBJ1-2 | TRBV2 | TGTGCCAGCAGTCCGGACAGCAACTATGGCTACACCTTC | CASSPDSNYGYTF
- | - | TRBJ2-6 | TRBV7-7 | TGTGCTAGCAGCAAAGACAGGATTCACTCTGGGGCCAACGTCCTGACTTTC | CASSKDRIHSGANVLTF
- | TRBD1 | TRBJ1-5 | TRBV18 | TGTGCCAGCTCACCAGCCGACAGGGGATTTCAACAGCCCCAGCATTTT | CASSPADRGFQQPQHF
- | TRBD1 | TRBJ1-5 | TRBV19 | TGTGCCAGTAGCCCCCGGGACAGGGAAGAGATTCGGTTCATCCAGCATTTT | CASSPRDREEIRFIQHF
- | TRBD2 | TRBJ2-1 | TRBV27 | TGTGCCAGCACCTCGGGACTAGCGGGACTCACTGGGGAGCAGTTCTTC | CASTSGLAGLTGEQFF
once | TRBD1 | TRBJ2-5 | TRBV5-6 | TGTGCCAGCAGCCAAGAAGGGGGCGAGCTCGCCGAGACCCAGTACTTC | CASSQEGGELAETQYF
- | - | TRBJ2-7 | TRBV5-4 | TGTGCCAGCAGCTTAAGCAGGGGAAACGAGCAGTACTTC | CASSLSRGNEQYF
- | TRBD1 | TRBJ2-5 | TRBV29-1 | TGCAGCCAGGGGACAGCTCAAGAGACCCAGTACTTC | CSQGTAQETQYF
- | - | TRBJ2-7 | TRBV18 | TGTGCCAGTCAGAGCGTGACAGACTACGAGCAGTACTTC | CASQSVTDYEQYF
- | - | TRBJ2-2 | TRBV5-1 | TGCGCCAGCAGCTTGGCCGGTGTGGACACTGGGGAGCTGTTTTTT | CASSLAGVDTGELFF
few | - | TRBJ1-1 | TRBV6-1 | TGTGCCAGCAGGACCTCCGGGATCCTTGACACTGAAGCTTTCTTT | CASRTSGILDTEAFF
- | - | TRBJ1-5 | TRBV28 | TGTGCCAGCAGTTGGGGCGAGGGGGTAGGGAATCAGCCCCAGCATTTT | CASSWGEGVGNQPQHF
few | - | TRBJ1-1 | TRBV14 | TGTGCCAGCAGCCAAGAGACATTCGAAGCTTTCTTT | CASSQETFEAFF
few | - | TRBJ1-2 | TRBV6-5 | TGTGCCAGCAGTTACTCCCAGGGGAACTATGGCTACACCTTC | CASSYSQGNYGYTF
few | TRBD1 | TRBJ2-7 | TRBV6-1 | TGTGCCAGCACTCGGCAAACAGGGGGAAGCTACGAGCAGTACTTC | CASTRQTGGSYEQYF
few | - | TRBJ1-3 | TRBV7-9 | TGTGCCAGCAGCTTAAACCCGGGGGACACCATATATTTT | CASSLNPGDTIYF
once | - | TRBJ1-5 | TRBV29-1 | TGCAGCGTCCTTCCCGGGAGCAATCAGCCCCAGCATTTT | CSVLPGSNQPQHF
- | - | TRBJ2-1 | TRBV7-2 | TGTGCCAGCAGCTCGCCGGGACAACACAATGAGCAGTTCTTC | CASSSPGQHNEQFF
- | - | TRBJ1-1 | TRBV5-8 | TGTGCCAGCAGCTTGGGGACCAGGGTGGACACTGAAGCTTTCTTT | CASSLGTRVDTEAFF
- | - | TRBJ1-1 | TRBV7-6 | TGTGCCAGCAGCTTTGGGGCCAACACTGAAGCTTTCTTT | CASSFGANTEAFF
- | - | TRBJ1-2 | TRBV11-2 | TGTGCCAGCAGCTGGGGGCGGACGGCTAACTATGGCTACACCTTC | CASSWGRTANYGYTF
- | - | TRBJ1-1 | TRBV29-1 | TGCAGCGTGTCCGAATGGGGGCGAATTATAAATGAAGCTTTCTTT | CSVSEWGRIINEAFF
- | - | TRBJ2-3 | TRBV6-6 | TGTGCCAGCATAAAGGAGGGGGATACGCAGTATTTT | CASIKEGDTQYF
- | - | TRBJ1-1 | TRBV2 | TGTGCCAGCAGTGCGCAGGAAATCACTGAAGCTTTCTTT | CASSAQEITEAFF
few | - | TRBJ1-1 | TRBV5-4 | TGTGCCAGCAGCGTTCTAATGAACACTGAAGCTTTCTTT | CASSVLMNTEAFF
few | TRBD1 | TRBJ2-7 | TRBV6-1 | TGTGCCAGCAGTGAGCACATGTCGGGACAGAACTACGAGCAGTACTTC | CASSEHMSGQNYEQYF
- | - | TRBJ2-3 | TRBV7-9 | TGTGCCAGCAGCCGGACAGATACCACAGATACGCAGTATTTT | CASSRTDTTDTQYF
- | - | TRBJ1-1 | TRBV2 | TGTGCCAGCAGTGACGAGGGTATCTCCACTGAAGCTTTCTTT | CASSDEGISTEAFF
few | TRBD1 | TRBJ1-1 | TRBV5-1 | TGCGCCAGCAGCCCCGACCGGACAGGGTTGGCCACTGAAGCTTTCTTT | CASSPDRTGLATEAFF
- | - | TRBJ1-4 | TRBV7-2 | TGTGCCAGCAGCTTATCGGGCGGGAGGGACGAAAAACTGTTTTTT | CASSLSGGRDEKLFF
- | TRBD2 | TRBJ2-3 | TRBV2 | TGTGCCAGCAATAACGGGGGGGCAGGCACAGATACGCAGTATTTT | CASNNGGAGTDTQYF
- | - | TRBJ2-7 | TRBV5-4 | TGTGCCAGCACTCGAGGGGGATCGTCCTACGAGCAGTACTTC | CASTRGGSSYEQYF
- | - | TRBJ1-2 | TRBV12-5 | TGTGCTAGTGGTTTGGAGACAGAAGCGTATGGCTACACCTTC | CASGLETEAYGYTF
few | TRBD1 | TRBJ1-2 | TRBV27 | TGTGCCAGCAGCCGGGACAGGGATTTTGTTGGGATCGGCTACACCTTC | CASSRDRDFVGIGYTF
once | TRBD1 | TRBJ2-4 | TRBV29-1 | TGCAGCGTTGTTGACAGGGAGGCCAAAAACATTCAGTACTTC | CSVVDREAKNIQYF
- | - | TRBJ2-1 | TRBV30 | TGTGCCTGGAGTGCCGGGACATCCTACAATGAGCAGTTCTTC | CAWSAGTSYNEQFF
once | TRBD1 | TRBJ2-5 | TRBV11-3 | TGTGCCAGCAGCTCCGGACAGGGGCGGCAAGAGACCCAGTACTTC | CASSSGQGRQETQYF
- | - | TRBJ1-1 | TRBV7-6 | TGTGCCAGCAGTTCCGGACAAGCGAACACTGAAGCTTTCTTT | CASSSGQANTEAFF
- | - | TRBJ1-1 | TRBV15 | TGTGCCACCAACCCCCAGGGGAGGGGCTACCTGAACACTGAAGCTTTCTTT | CATNPQGRGYLNTEAFF
few | TRBD2 | TRBJ2-5 | TRBV27 | TGTGCCAGCAGTAGAGCGGGAGAAGGGGAGACCCAGTACTTC | CASSRAGEGETQYF
many | TRBD1 | TRBJ2-1 | TRBV10-1 | TGCGCCAGCAGTGAAGGGGGCTCGTTCGATGAGCAGTTCTTC | CASSEGGSFDEQFF
- | TRBD2 | TRBJ2-2 | TRBV4-3 | TGCGCCAGCAGCCAAAATCCGGGACTAAACACCGGGGAGCTGTTTTTT | CASSQNPGLNTGELFF
once | - | TRBJ2-3 | TRBV18 | TGTGCCAGCTCACCCGGACAGCTAGATACGCAGTATTTT | CASSPGQLDTQYF
- | - | TRBJ2-1 | TRBV7-6 | TGTGCCAGCAGCTTAGAGGCGGGTTACAATGAGCAGTTCTTC | CASSLEAGYNEQFF
- | TRBD1 | TRBJ1-5 | TRBV19 | TGTGCCAGTAGTACGCAGGGGGCGCGAAGCAATCAGCCCCAGCATTTT | CASSTQGARSNQPQHF
- | - | TRBJ1-2 | TRBV4-3 | TGCGCCAGCAGCCCTACAGCATTCTATGGCTACACCTTC | CASSPTAFYGYTF
once | TRBD1 | TRBJ1-1 | TRBV10-3 | TGTGCCATCAGTGATTCGGACAGGGGGAACACTGAAGCTTTCTTT | CAISDSDRGNTEAFF
- | - | TRBJ1-2 | TRBV29-1 | TGCAGCGTTGACGATATCCGGGAGGGGTATGGCTACACCTTC | CSVDDIREGYGYTF
- | TRBD2 | TRBJ2-1 | TRBV5-8 | TGTGCCAGCAGCTTGGGACTAGCGGGAGGGGAGCAGTTCTTC | CASSLGLAGGEQFF
- | - | TRBJ1-2 | TRBV10-1 | TGCGCCAGCAGTGAGTCCCGGCAGGGTGGGGGCTACACCTTC | CASSESRQGGGYTF